This T cell receptor (beta chain) was recorded in a study of blood T cells in healthy people across ages. The CDR3 loop spans 16 amino acids. J was trimmed by 1 base and V by 0 bases; bases with no gene match: 2. Germline-derived CDR1 and CDR2 are LNHDA and SQIVND (reference sequence). Findings of the study overall: A strong correlation between TCR beta diversity and naive T cell percentage was seen. Bulk PBMC profiling left naive and antigen-experienced comparisons inconclusive.

In regard to this clonotype: Its antigen is still unknown.

PCR was performed a second time for about 6 to 12 cycles using a sample-barcoded 5' primer and a J-beta primer mix. A minimum of 3 million CDR3-containing paired-end reads was obtained for each sample. MiXCR, run by TCRdb on the 5' RACE reads, gives a single entry per CDR3 protein. There are 1.5 million to 2 million distinct CDR3 sequences in the sample; roughly 50% occur only once, and 2.1% lies in the top ten. The source of this sequence is a middle-aged woman in good health. The rearrangement joins TRBV19 to TRBJ2-1; 8 nucleotides align to TRBD1. The sequencing input was blood. CDR3 in DNA: TGTGCCAGTAGTATAGATACAGGGGGGTCCTACAATGAGCAGTTCTTC. The encoded protein is CASSIDTGGSYNEQFF.